This entry features one T cell receptor (beta chain) sequence. The sample comes from a study of blood T cell repertoires in COVID-19. Profiling relied on immunoSEQ multiplex PCR, and the TCRdb table lists in-frame clones only, not all of them. The sample carries around 310,000 clones, 85% to 90% recorded once. Germline CDR1 and CDR2: SNHLY and FYNNEI. Between the trimmed V and J ends, which lost 3 bases and 9 bases, there was a span of 15 bases. CDR3 size: 14 residues. This clonotype originated in a woman aged 35 to 49 with COVID-19, enrolled during active disease. This chain uses TRBV2 with TRBJ2-1, with D tentatively TRBD1 (5 bases). Sequenced sample: peripheral blood. CDR3 loop: CASSEGPRHVEQFF. The CDR3 DNA reads TGTGCCAGCAGTGAGGGGCCGCGGCACGTTGAGCAGTTCTTC.